Given below is one T cell receptor (beta chain) in context. Sequencing used immunoSEQ multiplex PCR; TCRdb keeps in-frame clones, though not all of them. The repertoire has approximately 140,000 clones, 88% of them found once; the top ten carry approximately 1.3%. The CDR3 runs to 14 residues. Per the germline V gene, CDR1 is LNHNV and CDR2 is YYDKDF (reference sequence). Trimming left V 0 bases short and J 5 bases short, with 11 bases between. The record originates from a study of blood T cell repertoires in COVID-19. The wider study: From T cells, B-cell-depleted T cells, or PBMCs came the material, which was cDNA or gDNA.

Study members were between about 18 and 100 years old and lived in about two dozen US regions. Participant reports of clinical history set cohort assignment. The sample comprised PBMCs or T cells enriched from blood (not recorded which). This sequence joins TRBV15 and TRBJ2-7, with D possibly being TRBD2 (6 bases). This receptor was identified in a woman aged 25 to 39 with acute COVID-19. CDR3 DNA sequence: TGTGCCACCAGCAGAGATGACGGCGGGGACGAGCAGTACTTC. Amino acid sequence: CATSRDDGGDEQYF.